These 26 T cell receptor beta chains were all obtained from the same sample, sequenced in a study of blood T cell repertoires in COVID-19. Using immunoSEQ multiplex PCR, the repertoire was profiled, and TCRdb retains in-frame clones only, with some absent. The repertoire consists of 110,000 or so clones, with more than 65% occurring once and the leading ten covering roughly 1.4%. Sequenced input: peripheral blood. The receptor source for this set is a man in his forties or fifties with acute or convalescent COVID-19.

V is TRBV10-3 and J is TRBJ1-1; D remains unclear. This CDR3 contains 16 residues. Germline lookup yields CDR1 ENHRY and CDR2 SYGVKD. Trimming removed 0 bases at V and 5 bases at J, with 16 bases between. CDR3 amino acids: CAISESKVRGGTEAFF. In DNA form, the CDR3 reads TGTGCCATCAGTGAGTCGAAGGTCCGGGGTGGGACTGAAGCTTTCTTT.

V gene TRBV27 combines with J gene TRBJ2-2; 7 bases match TRBD2. CDR1 is MNHEY, CDR2 SMNVEV, per germline (reference sequence). V was pared by 7 bases and J by 1 base, with 6 bases of the junction left unmatched. The CDR3 runs 15 residues. The CDR3 nucleotides are TGTGCCAGCAAGGGCGGGGGACTGAACACCGGGGAGCTGTTTTTT. The encoded protein is CASKGGGLNTGELFF.

This chain links TRBV10-3 with TRBJ1-4; D may be TRBD1 (6 bases). Germline V gives CDR1 ENHRY, CDR2 SYGVKD. The CDR3 runs to 16 residues. The V and J ends lost 5 bases and 2 bases respectively, with 15 bases between them. CDR3 nucleotides: TGTGCCATCAGTCCCTTCACAGGGTCGACTAATGAAAAACTGTTTTTT. Its translation: CAISPFTGSTNEKLFF.

The V and J genes are TRBV6-5 and TRBJ1-3; D unclear. V lost 4 bases and J lost 0, with 7 bases in between. In germline, CDR1 is MNHEY, CDR2 SVGAGI. This CDR3 is 14 amino acids long. The DNA of the CDR3 is TGTGCCAGCAGTTCGGGGATCTCTGGAAACACCATATATTTT. Protein sequence: CASSSGISGNTIYF.

This chain uses TRBV5-4 with TRBJ1-1; TRBD1 is a possible D gene (5 bases). V was pared by 0 bases and J by 3 bases, with 12 bases between. This CDR3 contains 15 residues. The germline gives CDR1 SGHNT, CDR2 YYREEE (reference sequence). CDR3 in DNA: TGTGCCAGCAGCTTGGATTTACAGGCTTACACTGAAGCTTTCTTT. This codes for CASSLDLQAYTEAFF.

The chain links TRBV28 to TRBJ2-3; TRBD1 agrees at 9 bases. Germline V gives CDR1 MDHEN, CDR2 SYDVKM. The ends lost 4 bases at V and 4 bases at J; junction bases unmatched: 12. This CDR3 has 17 residues. CDR3 sequence: CASSSTLRDRAADTQYF. CDR3 bases: TGTGCCAGCAGTTCGACCCTCCGGGACAGGGCGGCAGATACGCAGTATTTT.

V gene TRBV5-1 combines with J gene TRBJ2-2; 8 bases fit TRBD1. Germline V gene lookup returns CDR1 SGHRS and CDR2 YFSETQ. The trim removed 4 bases at V and 5 bases at J, leaving 7 bases unmatched. This CDR3 is built from 15 residues. The CDR3: CASSLRTGKTGELFF. The CDR3 DNA reads as TGCGCCAGCAGCCTCAGGACAGGGAAAACCGGGGAGCTGTTTTTT.

This clone showed up just a few times. The gene calls are TRBV20-1 and TRBJ1-6; D remains unclear. Germline V gives CDR1 DFQATT, CDR2 SNEGSKA (reference sequence). V lost 3 bases to trimming and J lost 10 bases, with 16 bases between them. CDR3 size: 14 residues. CDR3 in amino acids: CSASVQTVWSPLHF. DNA for the CDR3: TGCAGTGCTAGTGTCCAAACGGTGTGGTCACCCCTCCACTTT.

The V call is TRBV27, the J call TRBJ1-1, with 10 bases fitting TRBD1. The CDR3 runs 18 residues. With 4 bases clipped from V and 4 bases from J, the junction kept 15 bases outside the gene matches. The V gene's germline CDR1 is MNHEY and CDR2 SMNVEV (reference sequence). The CDR3: CASSSTGTGVWEGTEAFF. The DNA for the CDR3 is TGTGCCAGCAGTTCGACTGGGACAGGGGTTTGGGAGGGCACTGAAGCTTTCTTT.

The rearrangement links TRBV3-1 (or the pseudogene TRBV3-2) to TRBJ1-1; perhaps TRBD1 as D (6 bases). Germline loops: CDR1 LGHDT, CDR2 YNNKEL (reference sequence). CDR3 length: 16 amino acids. V lost 1 base, J lost 1 base, and 13 bases lay in between. DNA of the CDR3: TGTGCCAGCAGCCAAGCCCCGGGGACATCGAACACTGAAGCTTTCTTT. Encoded protein: CASSQAPGTSNTEAFF.

This clone was seen a handful of times. The chain joins TRBV7-9 to TRBJ1-2; 8 bases fit TRBD1. V trimming: 5 bases; J trimming: 1 base; junction bases outside the gene matches: 12. The length of the CDR3 is 17 residues. The germline V gene encodes CDR1 SEHNR and CDR2 FQNEAQ (reference sequence). Here the CDR3 reads CASSTNRDRINNYGYTF. In DNA, the CDR3 is TGTGCCAGCAGCACCAACCGGGACAGGATTAATAACTATGGCTACACCTTC.

The chain couples TRBV7-9 to TRBJ2-2, with 7 positions matching TRBD2. The CDR3 sequence is 15 residues long. Germline V gene sequence: CDR1 SEHNR, CDR2 FQNEAQ (reference sequence). Trimming took 5 bases from V and 0 from J; bases not matched to a gene: 3. The CDR3 reads CASSPGLTNTGELFF. The CDR3 DNA reads as TGTGCCAGCAGCCCGGGACTAACGAACACCGGGGAGCTGTTTTTT.

V and J are TRBV27 and TRBJ1-2; D possibly corresponds to TRBD1 (5 bases). The CDR3 consists of 14 residues. From germline, CDR1 is MNHEY and CDR2 SMNVEV (reference sequence). Trimming removed 2 bases from V and 4 bases from J, with 11 bases in between. This chain's CDR3 is CASSLKGKGYGYTF. Here the CDR3 DNA reads TGTGCCAGCAGTTTAAAGGGGAAGGGCTATGGCTACACCTTC.

The chain carries TRBV10-3 and TRBJ1-1, with a possible D match to TRBD1 (6 bases). V was cut by 6 bases and J by 1 base, with 15 bases left in between. Germline V gene lookup returns CDR1 ENHRY and CDR2 SYGVKD. The CDR3 loop spans 15 amino acids. CDR3 amino acids: CAIRRDNVQNTEAFF. Here the CDR3 DNA reads TGTGCCATCAGGAGGGACAACGTTCAGAACACTGAAGCTTTCTTT.

The chain carries TRBV28 and TRBJ1-5; TRBD1 matches 7 bases. This CDR3 comprises 14 residues. Unmatched junction bases numbered 8, after V lost 6 bases and J lost 6 bases. Germline lookup yields CDR1 MDHEN and CDR2 SYDVKM. As DNA, the CDR3 is TGTGCCAGCAGACCGACGACAGGGATTCAGCCCCAGCATTTT. Its protein is CASRPTTGIQPQHF.

The chain couples TRBV28 to TRBJ1-1; TRBD1 agrees at 12 bases. Trimming took 3 bases from V and 4 from J; bases not matched to a gene: 12. Germline V gives CDR1 MDHEN, CDR2 SYDVKM. The CDR3 loop spans 18 amino acids. The CDR3 DNA is TGTGCCAGCAGTTTCTTAAGAGGGACAGGGGGCGTCGGCACTGAAGCTTTCTTT. Protein product: CASSFLRGTGGVGTEAFF.

J is TRBJ2-7 and V is TRBV3-1 (or the pseudogene TRBV3-2); 10 bases fit TRBD2. J lost 5 bases, V lost 2 bases, and 6 bases had no gene match. Germline loops: CDR1 LGHDT, CDR2 YNNKEL (reference sequence). The CDR3 spans 15 residues. The chain's CDR3 is CASSQTSGGANEQYV. The CDR3 nucleotides are TGTGCCAGCAGCCAAACCAGCGGGGGGGCGAACGAGCAGTACGTC.

The rearrangement uses TRBV25-1 and TRBJ1-2; D gene unclear. The CDR3 runs 12 residues. V lost 10 bases and J 1 base, leaving 10 bases between the germline ends. CDR1 is MGHDK, CDR2 SYGVNS, per germline. CDR3 sequence (DNA): TGTGCCACCTCGTTCCTTAACTATGGCTACACCTTC. The encoded protein is CATSFLNYGYTF.

J is TRBJ1-3 and V is TRBV30; D unresolved. This CDR3 spans 13 amino acids. V was cut by 4 bases and J by 2 bases, with 9 bases left in between. CDR1 GTSNPN and CDR2 SVGIG come from the germline V gene (reference sequence). The CDR3 DNA is TGTGCCTGGACAAGAGGGCCTGGAAACACCATATATTTT. It codes for CAWTRGPGNTIYF. Full variable domain (rest looked up from reference TRBV30 and TRBJ1-3): SQTIHQWPATLVQPVGSPLSLECTVEGTSNPNLYWYRQAAGRGLQLLFYSVGIGQISSEVPQNLSASRPQDRQFILSSKKLLLSDSGFYLCAWTRGPGNTIYFGEGSWLTVV.

The rearrangement uses TRBV2 and TRBJ2-1; 7 bases agree with TRBD1. This CDR3 is built from 14 residues. With 6 bases clipped from V and 7 bases from J, the junction kept 9 bases outside the gene matches. Germline V gene sequence: CDR1 SNHLY, CDR2 FYNNEI. Here the CDR3 reads CASRGQSPRNEQFF. The CDR3 coding sequence is TGTGCCAGCAGGGGACAGTCCCCTAGGAATGAGCAGTTCTTC. The variable domain in full, with the rest retrieved from reference TRBV2 and TRBJ2-1, is EPEVTQTPSHQVTQMGQEVILRCVPISNHLYFYWYRQILGQKVEFLVSFYNNEISEKSEIFDDQFSVERPDGSNFTLKIRSTKLEDSAMYFCASRGQSPRNEQFFGPGTRLTVL.

The gene calls are TRBV4-1 and TRBJ2-3; a weak D match, TRBD1 (5 bases). CDR1 and CDR2 (germline): MGHRA, YSYEKL. V was pared by 2 bases and J by 1 base, with 7 bases between. This CDR3 contains 14 residues. The CDR3 DNA follows: TGCGCCAGCAGCCAACAGGGCGGCACAGATACGCAGTATTTT. Protein product: CASSQQGGTDTQYF.

The chain recombines TRBV27 with TRBJ1-6, with 8 positions matching TRBD1. CDR1 and CDR2 from the germline V gene are MNHEY and SMNVEV (reference sequence). The CDR3 spans 16 residues. After removal of 3 bases from V and 3 bases from J, the junction contained 4 bases not matched to a gene. CDR3 DNA sequence: TGTGCCAGCAGTTTCGGCAGGGGGCTCTATAATTCACCCCTCCACTTT. Its translation is CASSFGRGLYNSPLHF.

V is TRBV6-4 and J is TRBJ1-4, with a weak D call TRBD1 (5 bases). This CDR3 is 13 amino acids long. The V end was cut by 5 bases, the J end by 11 bases, with 15 bases between. Per germline, CDR1 MRHNA and CDR2 SNTAGT. As DNA, the CDR3 is TGTGCCAGCAGTAATGAACGCGGGGACAAACTGTTTTTT. Amino acids: CASSNERGDKLFF.

J is TRBJ1-1 and V is TRBV28, with D perhaps matching TRBD1 (6 bases). Germline CDR1 reads MDHEN; CDR2 reads SYDVKM. The CDR3 has 13 residues. Trimming pared 3 bases from V and 4 bases from J, leaving 9 bases between. CDR3 sequence reads: CASSFQGSTEAFF. CDR3 DNA sequence: TGTGCCAGCAGTTTTCAGGGGAGCACTGAAGCTTTCTTT.

The gene calls are TRBV27 and TRBJ2-7, with 14 bases matching TRBD2. Per germline, CDR1 MNHEY and CDR2 SMNVEV (reference sequence). The trim removed 4 bases at V and 7 bases at J, leaving 6 bases unmatched. The CDR3 runs 15 residues. This CDR3 is CASSSTSGGAWEQYV. In DNA, the CDR3 is TGTGCCAGCAGTTCGACTAGCGGGGGGGCCTGGGAGCAGTACGTC.

The chain combines TRBV30 with TRBJ1-2, with D possibly TRBD1 on 5 matching bases. Trimming took 6 bases from V and 8 from J, leaving 16 bases between them. CDR1 is GTSNPN and CDR2 is SVGIG in the germline V gene (reference sequence). The CDR3 has 12 residues. The DNA of the CDR3 is TGTGCCTGTACAGGAACCCTGCTCGGCTACACCTTC. The encoded protein is CACTGTLLGYTF.